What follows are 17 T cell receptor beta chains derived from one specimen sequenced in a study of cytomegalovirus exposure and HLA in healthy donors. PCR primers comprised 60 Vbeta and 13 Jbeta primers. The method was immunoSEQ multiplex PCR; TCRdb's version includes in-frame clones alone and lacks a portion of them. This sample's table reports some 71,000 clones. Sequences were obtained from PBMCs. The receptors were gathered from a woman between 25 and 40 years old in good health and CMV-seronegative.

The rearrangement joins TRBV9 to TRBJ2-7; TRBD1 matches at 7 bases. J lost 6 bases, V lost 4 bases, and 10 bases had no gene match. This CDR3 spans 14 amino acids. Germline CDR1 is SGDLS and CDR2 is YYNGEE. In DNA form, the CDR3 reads TGTGCCAGCAGCCCCCAGAATCAGGGGGTCGAGCAGTACTTC. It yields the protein CASSPQNQGVEQYF.

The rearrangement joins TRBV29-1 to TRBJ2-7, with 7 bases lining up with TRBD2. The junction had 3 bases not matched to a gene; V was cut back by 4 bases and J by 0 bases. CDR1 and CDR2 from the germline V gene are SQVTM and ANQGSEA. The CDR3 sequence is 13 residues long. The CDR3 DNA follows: TGCAGCGTTGTCGGGGGGTTCTCCTACGAGCAGTACTTC. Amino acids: CSVVGGFSYEQYF.

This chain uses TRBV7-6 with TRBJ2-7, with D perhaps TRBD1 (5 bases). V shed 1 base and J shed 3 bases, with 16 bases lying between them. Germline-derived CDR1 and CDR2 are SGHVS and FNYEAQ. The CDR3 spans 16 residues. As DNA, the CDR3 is TGTGCCAGCAGCTTAGGAGGATATCAGGGAATCTACGAGCAGTACTTC. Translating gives CASSLGGYQGIYEQYF.

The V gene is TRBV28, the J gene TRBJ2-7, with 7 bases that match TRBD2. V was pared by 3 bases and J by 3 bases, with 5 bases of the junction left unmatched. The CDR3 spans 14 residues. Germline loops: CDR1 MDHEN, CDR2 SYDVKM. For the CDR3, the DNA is TGTGCCAGCAGTTTCGGGGGGATGGGCTACGAGCAGTACTTC. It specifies CASSFGGMGYEQYF.

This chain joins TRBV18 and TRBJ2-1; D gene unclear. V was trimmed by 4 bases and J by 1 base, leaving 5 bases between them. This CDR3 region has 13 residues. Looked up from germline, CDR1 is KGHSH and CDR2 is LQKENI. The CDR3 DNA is TGTGCCAGCTCACGTTCTTCCTACAATGAGCAGTTCTTC. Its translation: CASSRSSYNEQFF.

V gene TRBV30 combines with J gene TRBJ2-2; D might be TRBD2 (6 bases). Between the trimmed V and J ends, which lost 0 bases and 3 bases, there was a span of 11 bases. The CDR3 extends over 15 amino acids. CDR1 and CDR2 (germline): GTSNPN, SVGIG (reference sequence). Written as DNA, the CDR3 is TGTGCCTGGAGTGTACGGAGGGGTCACACCGGGGAGCTGTTTTTT. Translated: CAWSVRRGHTGELFF.

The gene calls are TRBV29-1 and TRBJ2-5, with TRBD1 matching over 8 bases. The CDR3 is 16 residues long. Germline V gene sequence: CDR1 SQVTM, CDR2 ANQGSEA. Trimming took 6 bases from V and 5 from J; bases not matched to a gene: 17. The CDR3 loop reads CSVVGGGQGPSETQYF. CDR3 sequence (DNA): TGCAGCGTCGTAGGGGGCGGACAGGGCCCCTCGGAGACCCAGTACTTC.

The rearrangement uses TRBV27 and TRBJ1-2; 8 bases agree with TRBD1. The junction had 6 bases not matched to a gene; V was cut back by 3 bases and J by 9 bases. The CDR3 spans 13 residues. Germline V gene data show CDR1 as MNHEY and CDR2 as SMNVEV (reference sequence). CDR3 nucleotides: TGTGCCAGCAGTTTGAAGGACAGGGATCGCTACACCTTC. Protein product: CASSLKDRDRYTF.

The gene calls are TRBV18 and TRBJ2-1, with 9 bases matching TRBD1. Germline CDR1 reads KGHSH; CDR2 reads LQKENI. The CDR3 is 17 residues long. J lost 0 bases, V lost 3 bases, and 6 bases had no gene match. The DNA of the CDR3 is TGTGCCAGCTCACCGGGCGGGACAGGGTTCTCCTACAATGAGCAGTTCTTC. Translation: CASSPGGTGFSYNEQFF.

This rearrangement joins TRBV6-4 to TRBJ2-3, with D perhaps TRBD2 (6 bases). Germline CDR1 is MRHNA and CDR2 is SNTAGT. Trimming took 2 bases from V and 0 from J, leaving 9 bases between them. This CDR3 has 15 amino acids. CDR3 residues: CASSDGAGSTDTQYF. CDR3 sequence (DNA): TGTGCCAGCAGTGACGGCGCGGGAAGCACAGATACGCAGTATTTT.

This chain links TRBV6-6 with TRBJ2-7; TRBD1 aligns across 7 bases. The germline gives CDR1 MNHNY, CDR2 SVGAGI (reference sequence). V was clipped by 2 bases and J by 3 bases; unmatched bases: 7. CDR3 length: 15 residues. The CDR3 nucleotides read TGTGCCAGCAGTTACCCCCACAGGGGCCTCTACGAGCAGTACTTC. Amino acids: CASSYPHRGLYEQYF.

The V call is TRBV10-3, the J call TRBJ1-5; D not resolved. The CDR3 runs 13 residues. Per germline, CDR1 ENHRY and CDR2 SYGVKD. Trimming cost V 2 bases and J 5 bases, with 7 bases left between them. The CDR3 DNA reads TGTGCCATCAGTGAGGATAGTTATCAGCCCCAGCATTTT. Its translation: CAISEDSYQPQHF.

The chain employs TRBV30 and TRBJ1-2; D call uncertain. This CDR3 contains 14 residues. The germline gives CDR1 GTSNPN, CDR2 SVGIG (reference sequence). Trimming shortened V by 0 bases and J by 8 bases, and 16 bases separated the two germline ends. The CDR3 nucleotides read TGTGCCTGGAGTGTAGATACCGGTCGAGGGGGCTACACCTTC. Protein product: CAWSVDTGRGGYTF.

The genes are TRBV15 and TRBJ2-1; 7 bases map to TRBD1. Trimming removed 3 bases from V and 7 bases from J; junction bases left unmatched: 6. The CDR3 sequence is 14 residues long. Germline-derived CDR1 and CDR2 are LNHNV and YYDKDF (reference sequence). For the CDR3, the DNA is TGTGCCACCAGCAGTCAGGGGGTTTTGAATGAGCAGTTCTTC. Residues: CATSSQGVLNEQFF. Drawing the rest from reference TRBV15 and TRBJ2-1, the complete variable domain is DAMVIQNPRYQVTQFGKPVTLSCSQTLNHNVMYWYQQKSSQAPKLLFHYYDKDFNNEADTPDNFQSRRPNTSFCFLDIRSPGLGDTAMYLCATSSQGVLNEQFFGPGTRLTVL.

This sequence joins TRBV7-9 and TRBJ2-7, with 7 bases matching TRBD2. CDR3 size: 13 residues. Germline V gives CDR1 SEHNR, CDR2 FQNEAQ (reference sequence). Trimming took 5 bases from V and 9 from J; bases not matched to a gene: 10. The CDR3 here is CASSPTSASGQYF. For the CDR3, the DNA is TGTGCCAGCAGCCCCACGAGTGCTAGCGGGCAGTACTTC.

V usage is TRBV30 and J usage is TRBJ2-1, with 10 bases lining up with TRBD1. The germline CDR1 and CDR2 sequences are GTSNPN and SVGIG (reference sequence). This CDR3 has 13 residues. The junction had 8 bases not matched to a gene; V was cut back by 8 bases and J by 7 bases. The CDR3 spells CAAETGGYNEQFF. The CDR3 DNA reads TGTGCCGCGGAGACAGGGGGCTATAATGAGCAGTTCTTC.

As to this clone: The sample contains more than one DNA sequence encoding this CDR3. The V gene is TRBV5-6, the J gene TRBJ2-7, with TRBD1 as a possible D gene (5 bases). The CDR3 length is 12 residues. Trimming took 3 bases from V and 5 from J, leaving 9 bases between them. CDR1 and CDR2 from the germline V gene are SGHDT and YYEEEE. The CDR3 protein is CASSSQGNEQYF. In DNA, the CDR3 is TGTGCCAGCAGCTCTCAGGGCAACGAGCAGTACTTC.